The next 29 T cell receptor beta chains were all read from a single sample in a study of shared clonotypes between healthy human individuals. Data came from immunoSEQ multiplex PCR; TCRdb stores just in-frame clones and leaves some out. The data contain about a million clones, more than 65% of them seen just once; the ten biggest clones take up about 1.5%. Sample: memory CD4+ T cells sorted from blood. Documented subset: CD45RA-negative fraction. Every receptor here comes from a man between 18 and 29 years old in good health.

Comments on this clone: This same CDR3 is encoded by further DNA sequences in the sample. This chain links TRBV6-5 with TRBJ2-2; D ambiguous. CDR3 length: 13 amino acids. CDR1 and CDR2 (germline): MNHEY, SVGAGI. V dropped 2 bases and J dropped 8 bases, with 9 bases sitting between them. The CDR3 reads CASSYDGFGELFF. CDR3 DNA sequence: TGTGCCAGCAGTTACGACGGGTTTGGGGAGCTGTTTTTT.

The chain uses TRBV6-1 and TRBJ2-7, with D perhaps given as TRBD1 or TRBD2 (6 bases each). Trimming cost V 7 bases and J 4 bases, with 17 bases left between them. Looked up from germline, CDR1 is MNHNS and CDR2 is SASEGT. This CDR3 spans 14 amino acids. Written as DNA, the CDR3 is TGTGCCAGCACAGAGGGGGGCGGAAGATACGAGCAGTACTTC. Its translation: CASTEGGGRYEQYF.

This clone was seen at least ten times. Other nucleotide sequences in the sample specify the same CDR3. This chain links TRBV5-4 with TRBJ1-4; TRBD1 might be the D (5 bases). The CDR3 is 15 residues long. V lost 4 bases, J lost 0 bases, and 10 bases lay in between. CDR1 is SGHNT, CDR2 YYREEE, per germline (reference sequence). Written as DNA, the CDR3 is TGTGCCAGCAGCCCGGGGGGGACAACTAATGAAAAACTGTTTTTT. This gives the protein CASSPGGTTNEKLFF. Filled out from reference TRBV5-4 and TRBJ1-4, the complete variable domain reads ETGVTQSPTHLIKTRGQQVTLRCSSQSGHNTVSWYQQALGQGPQFIFQYYREEENGRGNFPPRFSGLQFPNYSSELNVNALELDDSALYLCASSPGGTTNEKLFFGSGTQLSVL.

This sequence joins TRBV5-5 and TRBJ1-1; D unresolved. The germline V and J ends were trimmed by 4 bases and 4 bases, with 11 bases remaining between them. The CDR3 is 13 residues long. Germline loops: CDR1 SGHKS, CDR2 YYEKEE (reference sequence). DNA of the CDR3: TGTGCCAGCAGCCTGATCACGCTCACTGAAGCTTTCTTT. This codes for CASSLITLTEAFF.

This clone was observed a handful of times. Given a much more abundant clone one base away, this may be a read error. This specimen includes other DNA sequences encoding the same CDR3. V gene TRBV28 combines with J gene TRBJ2-5; D ambiguous. The DNA matches TRBJ2-7 better at its end, which makes the J call doubtful. The CDR3 has 12 residues. The germline CDR1 and CDR2 sequences are MDHEN and SYDVKM. CDR3 protein: CASSPPAYEQYF. CDR3 sequence (DNA): TGTGCCAGCAGTCCCCCAGCCTACGAGCAGTACTTC.

This clone has a count of ten or more. The CDR3: CASSDQGDRQPQHF. The CDR3 bases are TGTGCCAGCAGCGATCAGGGGGACCGTCAGCCCCAGCATTTT. This sequence joins TRBV7-2 and TRBJ1-5, with 7 bases fitting TRBD1. This CDR3 contains 14 residues. Germline values: CDR1 SGHTA, CDR2 FQGNSA. Trimming took 5 bases from V and 6 from J; bases not matched to a gene: 7.

This clone turned up a few times. The chain joins TRBV9 to TRBJ2-1, with TRBD2 identical over 14 bases. CDR3 length equals 15 residues. CDR1 is SGDLS, CDR2 YYNGEE, per germline. The V segment lost 4 bases and the J segment 7 bases; nucleotides outside the gene matches: 4. The chain's CDR3 is CASSRTSGGNNEQFF. CDR3 nucleotide sequence: TGTGCCAGCAGCCGGACTAGCGGGGGGAATAATGAGCAGTTCTTC.

This clone was found once. The CDR3 nucleotides read TGCGCCAGCAGCTTGTTGGGGTACCAAGAGACCCAGTACTTC. This gives the protein CASSLLGYQETQYF. This rearrangement joins TRBV5-1 to TRBJ2-5, with no clear D. The CDR3 has 14 amino acids. CDR1 SGHRS and CDR2 YFSETQ come from the germline V gene. Trimming cost V 1 base and J 0 bases, with 7 bases left between them.

The J gene is TRBJ1-5, the V gene TRBV10-1, with 12 bases lining up with TRBD1. The CDR3 runs 13 residues. Losses at the gene ends were 11 bases for V and 10 bases for J; bases not matched to a gene: 9. Germline V gene sequence: CDR1 WNHNN, CDR2 SYGVQD (reference sequence). The CDR3 reads CAHPRDRGLPQHF. In nucleotides, the CDR3 is TGCGCCCACCCGCGGGACAGGGGGCTCCCCCAGCATTTT.

The rearrangement joins TRBV5-4 to TRBJ2-5; D gene uncertain. V gave up 4 bases and J gave up 5 bases, with 15 bases separating them. The CDR3 spans 14 residues. Germline V gives CDR1 SGHNT, CDR2 YYREEE (reference sequence). CDR3 protein: CASSMDGPIETQYF. The CDR3 nucleotides read TGTGCCAGCAGCATGGATGGGCCGATTGAGACCCAGTACTTC.

This clone was detected only once. The CDR3 DNA reads TGTGCCAGCAGTCAGGACAGGGACGCCTACGAGCAGTACTTC. This translates into CASSQDRDAYEQYF. V is TRBV2 and J is TRBJ2-7; 8 bases line up with TRBD1. The V gene end was trimmed by 5 bases and the J gene end by 2 bases; junction bases not matched to a gene: 5. Germline CDR1 is SNHLY and CDR2 is FYNNEI. CDR3 length equals 14 residues.

This chain joins TRBV15 and TRBJ2-1, with 9 bases matching TRBD1. This CDR3 has 16 residues. Germline lookup yields CDR1 LNHNV and CDR2 YYDKDF (reference sequence). Trimming cost V 3 bases and J 4 bases; bases outside gene matches: 7. The CDR3 bases are TGTGCCACCAGCAGCCAACAGGGGGCCGGGTACAATGAGCAGTTCTTC. Amino acids: CATSSQQGAGYNEQFF.

This sequence joins TRBV18 and TRBJ2-3, with 8 positions matching TRBD1. The trim removed 6 bases at V and 2 bases at J, leaving 7 bases unmatched. Germline loops: CDR1 KGHSH, CDR2 LQKENI. This CDR3 comprises 15 residues. CDR3 bases: TGTGCCAGCTCCCAAGGACAGGGCGCCACAGATACGCAGTATTTT. Protein: CASSQGQGATDTQYF. Combining the CDR3 with reference TRBV18 and TRBJ2-3 gives the whole variable domain NAGVMQNPRHLVRRRGQEARLRCSPMKGHSHVYWYRQLPEEGLKFMVYLQKENIIDESGMPKERFSAEFPKEGPSILRIQQVVRGDSAAYFCASSQGQGATDTQYFGPGTRLTVL.

This chain connects TRBV5-4 to TRBJ2-3; D is unresolved. This CDR3 has 14 amino acids. Germline values: CDR1 SGHNT, CDR2 YYREEE (reference sequence). V shed 6 bases and J shed 2 bases, with 13 bases lying between them. The CDR3 spells CASTTAATTDTQYF. CDR3 sequence (DNA): TGTGCCAGCACTACCGCGGCGACCACAGATACGCAGTATTTT.

This clone was counted only a few times. The rearrangement links TRBV29-1 to TRBJ1-3; no definite D call. Trimming stripped 3 bases from V and 2 bases from J, with 8 bases between. The CDR3 covers 13 residues. Looked up from germline, CDR1 is SQVTM and CDR2 is ANQGSEA. The CDR3 nucleotides are TGCAGCGTTGATTCGGTCCCTGGAAACACCATATATTTT. Translated: CSVDSVPGNTIYF.

The chain employs TRBV19 and TRBJ2-5, with 14 bases that match TRBD2. V shed 5 bases, J shed 13 bases, and the junction held 9 bases outside the gene matches. The V gene's germline CDR1 is LNHDA and CDR2 SQIVND (reference sequence). The CDR3 contains 14 residues. The CDR3 nucleotides read TGTGCCAGTAGTTTTGGACTAGCGGGAGGACCGGGGTACTTC. Its translation: CASSFGLAGGPGYF.

This clone was seen ten or more times. The chain combines TRBV11-1 with TRBJ2-5; 9 nucleotides align to TRBD2. Losses at the gene ends were 5 bases for V and 7 bases for J; bases not matched to a gene: 8. Germline values: CDR1 SGHAT, CDR2 FQDESV (reference sequence). The CDR3 runs to 14 residues. CDR3 DNA sequence: TGTGCCAGCAGCAGTAGCGGGGGAGCGGGGACCCAGTACTTC. Its translation is CASSSSGGAGTQYF.

The chain links TRBV9 to TRBJ2-4, with a possible D match to TRBD1 (5 bases). The CDR3 covers 14 residues. The germline gives CDR1 SGDLS, CDR2 YYNGEE. The V end lost 0 bases, the J end lost 10 bases, and 14 bases lay between the germline ends. The CDR3 sequence is CASSVEGYGIIQYF. The CDR3 DNA follows: TGTGCCAGCAGCGTAGAGGGGTATGGTATAATTCAGTACTTC.

This chain links TRBV19 with TRBJ1-2, with TRBD1 as a possible D gene (5 bases). The CDR3 covers 15 residues. V was shortened by 6 bases and J by 6 bases, with 20 bases between the two germline ends. In germline, CDR1 is LNHDA, CDR2 SQIVND (reference sequence). The chain's CDR3 is CASSPRQRRDDGYTF. The CDR3 nucleotides read TGTGCCAGTAGCCCCAGACAGAGAAGAGACGATGGCTACACCTTC.

This rearrangement joins TRBV5-8 to TRBJ2-3; D gene unclear. The V end lost 0 bases, the J end lost 4 bases, and 6 bases lay between the germline ends. There are 13 residues in the CDR3. Germline values: CDR1 SGHTS, CDR2 YDEGEE. The CDR3 DNA reads as TGTGCCAGCAGCTTGGCCCCCCCAGATACGCAGTATTTT. It translates to CASSLAPPDTQYF. Variable domain in full (rest from reference TRBV5-8 and TRBJ2-3): EAGVTQSPTHLIKTRGQQATLRCSPISGHTSVYWYQQALGLGLQFLLWYDEGEERNRGNFPPRFSGRQFPNYSSELNVNALELEDSALYLCASSLAPPDTQYFGPGTRLTVL.

The genes are TRBV5-1 and TRBJ2-3, with TRBD2 as a possible D gene (6 bases). The CDR3 loop spans 15 amino acids. V lost 5 bases, J lost 6 bases, and 19 bases lay in between. CDR1 and CDR2 (germline): SGHRS, YFSETQ. The CDR3 nucleotides read TGCGCCAGCAGAACGGGGGAGAGAGTATTGGATACGCAGTATTTT. Its translation is CASRTGERVLDTQYF.

This clone has only a few counts. The rearrangement joins TRBV19 to TRBJ1-4; 7 bases are shared with TRBD1. There are 14 residues in the CDR3. Germline V CDR1 and CDR2: LNHDA, SQIVND (reference sequence). V lost 8 bases, J lost 11 bases, and 14 bases stayed unmatched. The CDR3 region is CASSSGTVAKKLFF. In nucleotides, the CDR3 is TGTGCCAGTTCTTCCGGGACAGTAGCTAAGAAACTGTTTTTT.

This rearrangement joins TRBV29-1 to TRBJ1-1, with TRBD1 identical over 8 bases. Germline V lookup: CDR1 SQVTM, CDR2 ANQGSEA. The trim removed 3 bases at V and 5 bases at J, leaving 5 bases unmatched. The CDR3 has 13 residues. CDR3 protein: CSVENRGRTEAFF. In DNA form, the CDR3 reads TGCAGCGTTGAGAACAGGGGGAGGACTGAAGCTTTCTTT.

The V gene is TRBV27, the J gene TRBJ1-2; possible D gene TRBD1, 5 bases. Germline V gene lookup returns CDR1 MNHEY and CDR2 SMNVEV (reference sequence). This CDR3 is 14 amino acids long. Trimming stripped 5 bases from V and 4 bases from J, with 14 bases between. CDR3 coding DNA: TGTGCCAGCAGTAGGATGGGGGGAGGCTATGGCTACACCTTC. Translating it yields CASSRMGGGYGYTF.

The rearrangement joins TRBV5-1 to TRBJ1-3; 7 nucleotides align to TRBD1. The CDR3 spans 17 residues. Germline assignment: CDR1 SGHRS and CDR2 YFSETQ. The V segment lost 4 bases and the J segment 0 bases; nucleotides outside the gene matches: 10. CDR3 residues: CASSVSSGGSSGNTIYF. CDR3 sequence (DNA): TGCGCCAGCAGCGTTTCCTCAGGGGGGAGCTCTGGAAACACCATATATTTT.

The chain combines TRBV27 with TRBJ1-2; D possibly corresponds to TRBD1 (5 bases). The CDR3 sequence is 14 residues long. CDR1 and CDR2 (germline): MNHEY, SMNVEV (reference sequence). Trimming pared 8 bases from V and 5 bases from J, leaving 18 bases between. CDR3 region: CASGPPRGVYGYTF. The CDR3 nucleotides are TGTGCCAGCGGCCCCCCGAGGGGAGTTTATGGCTACACCTTC.

As regards this clone: This may arise from a read error, as a much more abundant clone is one base away. The sample has other DNA sequences that encode this CDR3 too. The chain couples TRBV2 to TRBJ1-2, with D possibly being TRBD1 (6 bases). Deletions cut 5 bases from V and 0 bases from J, with 7 bases between. Germline V gene lookup returns CDR1 SNHLY and CDR2 FYNNEI. CDR3 size: 13 residues. The CDR3 DNA is TGTGCCAGCAGTAGGACAGCTAACTATGGCTACACCTTC. It yields the protein CASSRTANYGYTF.

The V call is TRBV4-3, the J call TRBJ2-1; D unresolved. The CDR3 consists of 14 residues. Per the germline V gene, CDR1 is LGHNA and CDR2 is YSLEER. Trimming took 4 bases from V and 9 from J, leaving 16 bases between them. The CDR3 bases are TGCGCCAGCAGCCCCCGGCCCCTCCTAGGTGAGCAGTTCTTC. Translation: CASSPRPLLGEQFF.

This chain links TRBV5-1 with TRBJ2-7; 8 bases are shared with TRBD1. With 4 bases clipped from V and 6 bases from J, the junction kept 12 bases outside the gene matches. Looked up from germline, CDR1 is SGHRS and CDR2 is YFSETQ. The length of the CDR3 is 15 residues. The CDR3 region is CASSLKGQASGEQYF. CDR3 sequence (DNA): TGCGCCAGCAGCCTAAAGGGACAGGCCAGCGGCGAGCAGTACTTC. Full variable domain (remainder filled in from reference TRBV5-1 and TRBJ2-7): KAGVTQTPRYLIKTRGQQVTLSCSPISGHRSVSWYQQTPGQGLQFLFEYFSETQRNKGNFPGRFSGRQFSNSRSEMNVSTLELGDSALYLCASSLKGQASGEQYFGPGTRLTVT.